A selection of T cell receptor beta chains follows, all from one sample in a study of blood T cell repertoires in COVID-19. TCRdb's copy holds only in-frame clones and misses some; the assay was immunoSEQ multiplex PCR. The sample has approximately 350,000 clones, about four fifths seen once. The sequencing input was peripheral blood. These receptors came from a young man with active or convalescent COVID-19. Both conserved end residues are part of each CDR3. A D gene is named only where the DNA matches it firmly.

TRBD2	TRBV4-3	TRBJ2-5	TGCGCCAGCAGCCAAGATTCGACTAGCGGGGGTGTGACCCAGTACTTC	CASSQDSTSGGVTQYF
NA	TRBV18	TRBJ1-4	TGTGCCAGCTCTTCGGTCGGGAATGAAAAACTGTTTTTT	CASSSVGNEKLFF
NA	TRBV20-1	TRBJ1-5	TGCAGTGCTAGTCGGGGGGATAGCAATCAGCCCCAGCATTTT	CSASRGDSNQPQHF
NA	TRBV7-9	TRBJ1-2	TGTGCCAGCAGCTACGGTTATGGCTACACCTTC	CASSYGYGYTF
TRBD2	TRBV29-1	TRBJ2-2	TGCAGCGTTGAGACTAGCGGGAGTGGTACCGGGGAGCTGTTTTTT	CSVETSGSGTGELFF
TRBD1	TRBV5-8	TRBJ1-5	TGTGCCAGCAGCTACACAGGGGTCGTTCAGCCCCAGCATTTT	CASSYTGVVQPQHF
NA	TRBV6-6	TRBJ2-5	TGTGCCAGCAGCCCTGTCAGGGTTGGAGAGACCCAGTACTTC	CASSPVRVGETQYF
NA	TRBV9	TRBJ2-2	TGTGCCAGCGCCGCCGGGGGGAACACCGGGGAGCTGTTTTTT	CASAAGGNTGELFF
NA	TRBV11-3	TRBJ2-7	TGTGCCAGCCATAAACGCAGGGACTCAAGCGAGCAGTACTTC	CASHKRRDSSEQYF
TRBD1	TRBV3-1/TRBV3-2	TRBJ1-5	TGTGCCAGCAGCCAAGATCGGGACAGGGTTCAGCCCCAGCATTTT	CASSQDRDRVQPQHF
TRBD1	TRBV15	TRBJ1-4	TGTGCCACCAGCAGAGATCCCCCCGGGACAGTTCTTGCTAATGAAAAACTGTTTTTT	CATSRDPPGTVLANEKLFF